Following are 13 T cell receptor beta chains from one sample sequenced in a study of identical twins. TCRdb re-called the 5' RACE reads through MiXCR, storing one row per CDR3 protein. The top ten clones hold 0.75% to 0.95% of a sample with over 500,000 distinct CDR3 sequences, around 20% of them seen once. The data also belong to a second study, concerning T cells expressing NK-cell markers.

Sequencing was carried out using CD4+ T cells sorted from blood. Receptor source: a woman younger than 30 in good health.

In its sample, this clonotype was seen once. This chain connects TRBV6-1 to TRBJ1-2; 7 bases line up with TRBD1. CDR3 length: 14 amino acids. Germline CDR1 and CDR2: MNHNS and SASEGT. The CDR3 spells CLTRRQGANYGYTF. The CDR3 DNA reads as TGTCTCACCCGAAGACAGGGAGCTAACTATGGCTACACCTTC.

This clonotype was seen a single time. The chain links TRBV20-1 to TRBJ2-1, with D perhaps matching TRBD2 (6 bases). There are 15 residues in the CDR3. V shed 5 bases and J shed 0 bases, with 14 bases lying between them. Germline values: CDR1 DFQATT, CDR2 SNEGSKA (reference sequence). CDR3 DNA sequence: TGCAGTGCTCCCGATGTGGGGGGCTCCTACAATGAGCAGTTCTTC. Protein: CSAPDVGGSYNEQFF.

The rearrangement uses TRBV4-3 and TRBJ2-1; weak D call: TRBD1 (6 bases). The CDR3 is 14 residues long. Germline V CDR1 and CDR2: LGHNA, YSLEER. V shed 1 base and J shed 6 bases, with 10 bases lying between them. In DNA form, the CDR3 reads TGCGCCAGCAGCCAAGTCGACAGGAGCAATGAGCAGTTCTTC. It is translated as CASSQVDRSNEQFF.

This clonotype showed up many times. The V call is TRBV7-6, the J call TRBJ2-1; TRBD2 matches 14 bases. The CDR3 runs 16 residues. V dropped 2 bases and J dropped 7; count of bases not matched to a gene: 4. CDR1 and CDR2 (germline): SGHVS, FNYEAQ. The CDR3, as DNA: TGTGCCAGCAGCTTATCTGGGACTAGCGGGAGAAATGAGCAGTTCTTC. Translated: CASSLSGTSGRNEQFF.

The chain couples TRBV6-1 to TRBJ2-1, with 8 bases fitting TRBD2. V shed 5 bases and J 7 bases; nucleotides not matched to a gene: 10. Germline values: CDR1 MNHNS, CDR2 SASEGT. The CDR3 has 15 amino acids. The DNA for the CDR3 is TGTGCCAGCAGTCCTCGTTCAAGCGGGAGAAATGAGCAGTTCTTC. This codes for CASSPRSSGRNEQFF.

This clonotype was recorded at least ten times. V gene TRBV20-1 combines with J gene TRBJ2-1, with 8 bases lining up with TRBD1. V gave up 0 bases and J gave up 0 bases; unmatched junction bases: 4. The CDR3 consists of 16 residues. Germline CDR1 DFQATT, CDR2 SNEGSKA (reference sequence). The CDR3 reads CSAREDRASSYNEQFF. The CDR3 bases are TGCAGTGCTAGAGAGGACAGGGCGAGCTCCTACAATGAGCAGTTCTTC.

The DNA of the CDR3 is TGTGCCAGCAGTGAATTTTTCACAAGGGGGAACACTGAAGCTTTCTTT. Protein sequence: CASSEFFTRGNTEAFF. This chain connects TRBV25-1 to TRBJ1-1; D is perhaps TRBD1 (5 bases). The V gene's germline CDR1 is MGHDK and CDR2 SYGVNS. The CDR3 is made up of 16 amino acids. Trimming pared 1 base from V and 1 base from J, leaving 13 bases between.

The chain carries TRBV6-1 and TRBJ2-7; 13 bases map to TRBD2. Germline-derived CDR1 and CDR2 are MNHNS and SASEGT. J gave up 6 bases and V 5 bases, and 4 bases lay outside the gene matches. The CDR3 covers 14 residues. Here the CDR3 DNA reads TGTGCCAGCAGTACGACTAGCGGGAGGCTCGAGCAGTACTTC. Translated: CASSTTSGRLEQYF.

This clonotype was recorded only once. The genes are TRBV7-2 and TRBJ2-1; TRBD2 matches at 8 bases. Germline-derived CDR1 and CDR2 are SGHTA and FQGNSA. J was trimmed by 7 bases and V by 6 bases; bases with no gene match: 11. This CDR3 region has 15 residues. DNA of the CDR3: TGTGCCAGCAGACTAAGCGGGAGTATAGGGAATGAGCAGTTCTTC. Translation gives CASRLSGSIGNEQFF.

The rearrangement joins TRBV6-1 to TRBJ1-2; possibly TRBD1 for D (5 bases). Germline V gene sequence: CDR1 MNHNS, CDR2 SASEGT. The CDR3 contains 14 residues. V was trimmed by 0 bases and J by 6 bases, leaving 11 bases between them. The DNA for the CDR3 is TGTGCCAGCAGTGAAGCCGGGACCTCCAATGGCTACACCTTC. It is translated as CASSEAGTSNGYTF.

The chain couples TRBV5-1 to TRBJ2-7, with D maybe TRBD2 (6 bases). Germline V lookup: CDR1 SGHRS, CDR2 YFSETQ. V was pared by 0 bases and J by 5 bases, with 15 bases between. This CDR3 region has 15 residues. The CDR3 is CASSLGGVTGNEQYF. CDR3 coding DNA: TGCGCCAGCAGCTTGGGCGGGGTTACGGGGAACGAGCAGTACTTC. The full variable domain, its missing parts supplied by reference TRBV5-1 and TRBJ2-7, is KAGVTQTPRYLIKTRGQQVTLSCSPISGHRSVSWYQQTPGQGLQFLFEYFSETQRNKGNFPGRFSGRQFSNSRSEMNVSTLELGDSALYLCASSLGGVTGNEQYFGPGTRLTVT.

In its sample, this clonotype was seen a few times. The genes are TRBV12-3 or TRBV12-4 and TRBJ1-1, with D maybe TRBD1 (6 bases). Trimming cost V 5 bases and J 1 base, with 14 bases left between them. The CDR3 loop spans 15 amino acids. Here the CDR3 DNA reads TGTGCCAGCAGTCTAAGGACAGCGCCGAACACTGAAGCTTTCTTT. Translation gives CASSLRTAPNTEAFF.

The chain employs TRBV9 and TRBJ2-2; 7 bases match TRBD2. Germline values: CDR1 SGDLS, CDR2 YYNGEE. The CDR3 covers 13 residues. J was trimmed by 3 bases and V by 7 bases; bases with no gene match: 3. The CDR3 coding sequence is TGTGCCAGCCGGGGGGAGTACACCGGGGAGCTGTTTTTT. Encoded protein: CASRGEYTGELFF.